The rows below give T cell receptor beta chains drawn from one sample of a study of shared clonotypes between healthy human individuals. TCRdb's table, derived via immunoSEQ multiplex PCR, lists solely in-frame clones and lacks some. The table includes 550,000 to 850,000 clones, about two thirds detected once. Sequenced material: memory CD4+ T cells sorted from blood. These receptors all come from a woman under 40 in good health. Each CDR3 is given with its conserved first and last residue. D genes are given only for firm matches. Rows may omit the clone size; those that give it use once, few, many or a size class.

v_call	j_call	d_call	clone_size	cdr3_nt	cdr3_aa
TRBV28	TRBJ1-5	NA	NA	TGTGCCAGCAGTTTTTCACCACAGGTCCCCCTAATTCCCCAGCATTTT	CASSFSPQVPLIPQHF
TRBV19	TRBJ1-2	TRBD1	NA	TGTGCCAGTAGTGCCGGGACAGGTGTCTATGGCTACACCTTC	CASSAGTGVYGYTF
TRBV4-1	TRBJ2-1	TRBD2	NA	TGCGCCAGCAGCCAAGAGCTCCTAACTAGCGGGAAAAGGGTTGAGCAGTTCTTC	CASSQELLTSGKRVEQFF
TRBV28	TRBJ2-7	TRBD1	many	TGTGCCAGCAGCTACTCCGGGACAGCCGGCTACGAGCAGTACTTC	CASSYSGTAGYEQYF
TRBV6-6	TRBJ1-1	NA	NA	TGTGCCAGCAGTTACTCGGGCAATATGAACACTGAAGCTTTCTTT	CASSYSGNMNTEAFF
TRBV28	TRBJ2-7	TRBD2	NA	TGTGCCAGCAGTTTAATCACTAGCGGGGCGTACGAGCAGTACTTC	CASSLITSGAYEQYF
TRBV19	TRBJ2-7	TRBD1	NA	TGTGCCAGTAGTATCACAGGGGCCCTCTACGAGCAGTACTTC	CASSITGALYEQYF
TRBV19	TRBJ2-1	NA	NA	TGTGCCAGTAGCCCCGGACAGCGGGCCAATGAGCAGTTCTTC	CASSPGQRANEQFF
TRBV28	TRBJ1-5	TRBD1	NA	TGTGCCAGCAAAACCCGGGACAGGGTCGGTCAGCCCCAGCATTTT	CASKTRDRVGQPQHF
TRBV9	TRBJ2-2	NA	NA	TGTGCCAGCAGCCTCCGACAGTCGAACACCGGGGAGCTGTTTTTT	CASSLRQSNTGELFF
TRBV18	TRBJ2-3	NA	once	TGTGCCAGCTCACCCAACGAGCATTCCCGCCAGTATTTT	CASSPNEHSRQYF
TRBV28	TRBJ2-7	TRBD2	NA	TGTGCCAGCAGTTTATGGGCGGGAGGGCCCTACGAGCAGTACTTC	CASSLWAGGPYEQYF
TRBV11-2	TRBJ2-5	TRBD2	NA	TGTGCCAGCAGCTTAAGGCAGGCGGGAGCGAATCGAGAGACCCAGTACTTC	CASSLRQAGANRETQYF
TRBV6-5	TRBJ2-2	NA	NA	TGTGCCAGCAGTTTGACGGGACACCCGAACACCGGGGAGCTGTTTTTT	CASSLTGHPNTGELFF
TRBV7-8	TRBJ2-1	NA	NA	TGTGCCAGCAGACGCCCCAATGTCGGGAGGGGGCCCTACAATGAGCAGTTCTTC	CASRRPNVGRGPYNEQFF
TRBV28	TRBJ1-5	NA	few	TGTGCCAGCAGAGCGTTGGGGGTCGGGAGCAATCAGCCCCAGCATTTT	CASRALGVGSNQPQHF
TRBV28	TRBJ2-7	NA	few	TGTGCCAGCAGTTCTTCCGGGACTCACTTGGGGCAGTACTTC	CASSSSGTHLGQYF
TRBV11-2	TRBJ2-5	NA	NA	TGTGCCAGCAGCCAGTGGGGCCAAGAGACCCAGTACTTC	CASSQWGQETQYF
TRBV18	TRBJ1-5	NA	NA	TGTGCCAGCTCACCACAACAACAGGGAAGACAGCCCCAGCATTTT	CASSPQQQGRQPQHF
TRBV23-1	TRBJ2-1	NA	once	TGCGCCAGCAGTCAAAACCCCAGGGGGCGGGAGGCGGGCTACAATGAGCAGTTCTTC	CASSQNPRGREAGYNEQFF
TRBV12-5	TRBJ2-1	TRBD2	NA	TGTGCTAGTGGTTTGACCGGACTAGCGGAGAATGAGCAGTTCTTC	CASGLTGLAENEQFF
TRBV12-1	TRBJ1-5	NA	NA	TGTGCCAGCCTCATCCGGGACAGTTACTTTGGCAATCAGCCCCAGCATTTT	CASLIRDSYFGNQPQHF
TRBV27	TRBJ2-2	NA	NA	TGTGCCAGCAGTTTAATGTGGGCGAACACCGGGGAGCTGTTTTTT	CASSLMWANTGELFF
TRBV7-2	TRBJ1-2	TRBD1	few	TGTGCCAGCAGCTCGGGGGAGCAGGGGGGAGACTATGGCTACACCTTC	CASSSGEQGGDYGYTF
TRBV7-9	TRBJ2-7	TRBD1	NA	TGTGCCAGCAGCCAACGTACCTGGACAGGGGACGAGCAGTACTTC	CASSQRTWTGDEQYF